Reported below is one T cell receptor (beta chain). Antigen unknown. The sample is drawn from a study of beta chain features in type 1 diabetes. Across the study: The samples had approximately 100,000,000 sorted cells examined in all. Study outcomes and limitations: Type 1 diabetes patients had TCRB CDR3s that were shorter (moderately but significantly so) in all four CD4+ subsets. Lower insertion and higher deletion counts appeared at VDJ junctions in type 1 diabetes patients.

Since all of the isolated RNA was reverse transcribed, expressed TCRB transcripts were what got sequenced. About 3.57 million reads per sample were averaged for naive, central memory and regulatory samples. Only in-frame clones appear in the TCRdb table, and some are missing; sequencing was by immunoSEQ multiplex PCR. Found here are more than 300,000 clones, about 12% of them singletons; the top ten hold 0.015% to 0.02%. This CDR3 spans 15 amino acids. The V segment lost 2 bases and the J segment 3 bases; nucleotides outside the gene matches: 5. From germline, CDR1 is MGHDK and CDR2 SYGVNS. The sequence came from a young man in good health. V is TRBV25-1 and J is TRBJ2-7; 9 bases fit TRBD1. The sample taken for sequencing was naive CD4+ T cells from blood. The CDR3 sequence is CASSEPGTGFYEQYF. CDR3 DNA: TGTGCCAGCAGTGAACCCGGGACAGGGTTCTACGAGCAGTACTTC.